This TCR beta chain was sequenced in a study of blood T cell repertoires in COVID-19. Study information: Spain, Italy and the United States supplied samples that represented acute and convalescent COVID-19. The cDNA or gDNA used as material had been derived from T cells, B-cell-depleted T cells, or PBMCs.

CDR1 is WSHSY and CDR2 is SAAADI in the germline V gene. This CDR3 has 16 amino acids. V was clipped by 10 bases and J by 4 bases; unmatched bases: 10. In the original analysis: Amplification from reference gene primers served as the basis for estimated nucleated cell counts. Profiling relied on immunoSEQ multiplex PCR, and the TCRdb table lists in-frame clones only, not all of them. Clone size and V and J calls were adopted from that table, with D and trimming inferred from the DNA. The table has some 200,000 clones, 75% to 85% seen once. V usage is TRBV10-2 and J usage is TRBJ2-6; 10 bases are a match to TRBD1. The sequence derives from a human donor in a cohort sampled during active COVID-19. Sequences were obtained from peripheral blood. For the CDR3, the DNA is TGCGCCACGTCCGGGACAGGGGTTGCAGGGGCCAACGTCCTGACTTTC. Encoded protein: CATSGTGVAGANVLTF.